The present T cell receptor (beta chain) was sequenced within a study of CD8 T cells in Susac syndrome. Random-hexamer reverse transcription was applied to about 0.45 to 1 ug RNA. By means of immunoSEQ multiplex PCR, TCR beta CDR3 spanning 54 Vbeta and 13 Jbeta underwent amplification. Each CDR3 protein gets one entry after TCRdb re-called the immunoSEQ multiplex PCR reads with MiXCR. The sample holds roughly 200,000 distinct CDR3 sequences, roughly 94% seen once. CD8+ and CD4+ T cells circulating in blood were sequenced for TCR beta. The TEMRA cells underwent FACS enrichment, while the CD8+ and CD4+ T cells underwent negative isolation. CDR1 and CDR2 (germline): MGHDK, SYGVNS. The CDR3 is 16 amino acids. V lost 5 bases, J lost 7 bases, and 6 bases stayed unmatched. Study results and limitations: Only a relatively small number of individuals were included in the TCR sequencing and HLA analysis.

In its sample, this clonotype was seen once. Antigen specificity is unknown. The chain joins TRBV25-1 to TRBJ2-1, with TRBD2 matching 15 bases. The TCR sequence derives from a human donor with Susac syndrome. The sequenced sample consisted of CD4+ T cells from PBMCs. CDR3 in DNA: TGTGCCAGCAGTTCCCCGGGACTAGCGGGGGGAAATGAGCAGTTCTTC. The encoded protein is CASSSPGLAGGNEQFF.